This T cell receptor (beta chain) appears in the sequencing data of a study of blood T cell repertoires in COVID-19. Generated by immunoSEQ multiplex PCR, the TCRdb table keeps only in-frame clones and is missing some. The sample records about 320,000 clones, 90% being singletons. What was sequenced was PBMCs or T cells enriched from blood (not recorded which). This receptor was obtained from a woman aged 25 to 45 who had been exposed to COVID-19.

CDR3 protein: CTSSQLGLAQETQYF. Here the CDR3 DNA reads TGCACCAGCAGCCAACTAGGACTAGCCCAAGAGACCCAGTACTTC. The chain recombines TRBV1 with TRBJ2-5; TRBD2, the D gene given by the table, was not confirmed from the DNA. TRBV1 represents a pseudogene. This CDR3 has 15 amino acids.